This T cell receptor (beta chain) is drawn from a study of control samples from healthy donors and cancer patients. TCRdb keeps only in-frame clones here, not all; method: immunoSEQ multiplex PCR. The sample has about 170,000 clones, 85% to 95% seen once; the top ten hold approximately 1.4%. Germline V gene lookup returns CDR1 LGHNA and CDR2 YNFKEQ. Deletions cut 4 bases from V and 0 bases from J, with 13 bases between. The CDR3 has 15 amino acids. This receptor was obtained from a woman aged 18-35 years in good health. Specimen: blood. The gene calls are TRBV4-2 and TRBJ2-7; a possible D gene is TRBD1 (5 bases). The CDR3 DNA sequence: TGTGCCAGCAGCCGGGCCAGGGTCAGCTCCTACGAGCAGTACTTC. This codes for CASSRARVSSYEQYF.